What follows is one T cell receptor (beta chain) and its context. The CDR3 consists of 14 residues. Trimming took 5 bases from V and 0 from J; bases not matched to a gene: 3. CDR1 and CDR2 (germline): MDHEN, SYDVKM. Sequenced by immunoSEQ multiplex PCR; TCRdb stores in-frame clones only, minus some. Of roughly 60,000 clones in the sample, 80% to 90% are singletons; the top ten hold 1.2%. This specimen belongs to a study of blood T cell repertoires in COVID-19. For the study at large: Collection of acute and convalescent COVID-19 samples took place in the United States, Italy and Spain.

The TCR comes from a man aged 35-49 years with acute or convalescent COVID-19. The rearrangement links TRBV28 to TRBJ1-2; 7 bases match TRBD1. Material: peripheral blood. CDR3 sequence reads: CASSPTGANYGYTF. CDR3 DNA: TGTGCCAGCAGTCCTACAGGGGCTAACTATGGCTACACCTTC.